What follows describes a single TCR beta chain. Its antigen is still unknown. Germline lookup yields CDR1 MNHEY and CDR2 SMNVEV (reference sequence). This CDR3 has 14 amino acids. Trimming took 7 bases from V and 5 from J, leaving 17 bases between them. At survey level, the immunoSEQ assay was run in its v3.0 version. Only in-frame clones appear in the TCRdb table, and some are missing; sequencing was by immunoSEQ multiplex PCR. The data contain some 11,000 clones, around four fifths of them singletons. This record comes from a study of long-term antiretroviral therapy in people with HIV. The study's findings and limits: ART was followed by higher diversity that remained below transplant donor controls.

The origin of this receptor is a man under 40 with HIV. The chain recombines TRBV27 with TRBJ2-5, with no clear D. The input for sequencing was unsorted PBMCs, taken at the start of antiretroviral therapy, before treatment. CDR3 in DNA: TGTGCCAGCAAAGACACCTACCTTGGGGAGACCCAGTACTTC. This translates into CASKDTYLGETQYF.